This TCR beta chain derives from a study of blood T cell repertoires in COVID-19. This CDR3 region has 15 residues. V was cut by 2 bases and J by 0 bases, with 9 bases left in between. Per germline, CDR1 KGHDR and CDR2 SFDVKD. TCRdb's table, derived via immunoSEQ multiplex PCR, lists solely in-frame clones and lacks some. Of about 62,000 clones in the sample, roughly nine tenths were seen once. Patients in Seattle were enrolled during active infection, then followed longitudinally. This TCR derives from an older woman with COVID-19, enrolled during active disease. The chain is built from TRBV24-1 and TRBJ2-5; TRBD1 is a possible D gene (6 bases). Sequencing was carried out using peripheral blood. The CDR3 DNA follows: TGTGCCACCAGTGATTCCGGACAGTACCAAGAGACCCAGTACTTC. This sequence encodes CATSDSGQYQETQYF.